This entry lists 29 T cell receptor beta chains sequenced from one sample in a study of T cells in Graves' hyperthyroidism and ophthalmopathy. It was RNA transcripts that yielded the amplified TCR beta CDR3 regions. First-round RT-PCR with HTBI primers amplified the TCR CDR3 region. One entry per CDR3 protein, called by TCRdb with MiXCR from the multiplex PCR reads. In the table there are 540,000 or so distinct CDR3 sequences, more than 45% of which are singletons. Sample: peripheral blood or thyroid tissue (not recorded which). These receptor sequences come from an adult woman with Graves' disease, either hyperthyroidism or ophthalmopathy (not recorded which).

This chain joins TRBV29-1 and TRBJ2-2, with unresolved D. Germline CDR1 reads SQVTM; CDR2 reads ANQGSEA. The CDR3 sequence is 12 residues long. The V and J ends lost 7 bases and 1 base respectively, with 7 bases between them. The CDR3 spells CSAARNTGELFF. DNA of the CDR3: TGCAGCGCCGCGAGGAACACCGGGGAGCTGTTTTTT.

Concerning this clonotype: A much more abundant neighbour one base away suggests this may be a read error. The chain combines TRBV30 with TRBJ1-1; unclear D gene. The CDR3 is 13 amino acids. Trimming stripped 4 bases from V and 6 bases from J, with 15 bases between. The germline gives CDR1 GTSNPN, CDR2 SVGIG (reference sequence). CDR3 sequence: CAWTTGRDAEAFF. The CDR3 DNA reads TGTGCCTGGACCACCGGGCGAGACGCTGAAGCTTTCTTT.

The chain links TRBV19 to TRBJ2-6, with TRBD2 matching 7 bases. The CDR3 loop spans 16 amino acids. Germline CDR1 is LNHDA and CDR2 is SQIVND (reference sequence). Unmatched junction bases numbered 5, after V lost 6 bases and J lost 0 bases. This chain's CDR3 is CASSAGGYSGANVLTF. CDR3 sequence (DNA): TGTGCCAGTAGCGCCGGGGGGTACTCTGGGGCCAACGTCCTGACTTTC.

Only a few counts were recorded for this clonotype. The CDR3 region is CSATGTNEKLFF. In nucleotides, the CDR3 is TGCAGTGCTACCGGGACTAATGAAAAACTGTTTTTT. The chain couples TRBV20-1 to TRBJ1-4; no firm D call. Germline CDR1 DFQATT, CDR2 SNEGSKA (reference sequence). The ends were cut back, 4 bases at V and 2 bases at J, with 5 bases in the middle. This CDR3 comprises 12 residues.

This chain links TRBV7-6 with TRBJ2-1, with TRBD1 identical over 7 bases. The CDR3 runs to 15 residues. The junction had 8 bases not matched to a gene; V was cut back by 2 bases and J by 7 bases. CDR1 SGHVS and CDR2 FNYEAQ come from the germline V gene. The CDR3 loop is CASSLSTGILNEQFF. The CDR3 DNA reads TGTGCCAGCAGCTTATCGACAGGGATCTTAAATGAGCAGTTCTTC.

The table lists this clonotype with many counts. The chain employs TRBV5-1 and TRBJ2-7, with 9 bases that match TRBD2. Germline V gene sequence: CDR1 SGHRS, CDR2 YFSETQ. The CDR3 loop spans 15 amino acids. Germline trimming cut 3 bases from V and 2 bases from J; bases unmatched to any gene: 6. The CDR3 coding sequence is TGCGCCAGCAGCTCCAGACTAGCGGAGACCTACGAGCAGTACTTC. Its translation: CASSSRLAETYEQYF.

Notes on this clonotype: Here the CDR3 omits its conserved ending phenylalanine or tryptophan, so a read error is the likely source. V is TRBV7-3 and J is TRBJ2-5, with D perhaps TRBD1 or TRBD2 (5 bases each). There are 14 residues in the CDR3. The germline V gene encodes CDR1 SGHTA and CDR2 FQGTGA. This CDR3 reads CAGSPGTKQETQYL. In DNA, the CDR3 is TGTGCCGGCAGCCCCGGGACGAAACAAGAGACCCAGTACTTA.

The chain links TRBV12-3 or TRBV12-4 to TRBJ2-7; D is possibly TRBD1 (6 bases). The CDR3 consists of 14 residues. V gave up 5 bases and J gave up 5 bases, with 16 bases separating them. The CDR3 region has the DNA TGTGCCAGCAGTCAACGCGGACAGACCGACGAGCAGTACTTC. Translation gives CASSQRGQTDEQYF.

In its sample, this clonotype was seen once. This chain joins TRBV2 and TRBJ2-7, with D possibly matching TRBD1 (8 bases). The CDR3 sequence is 19 residues long. V was pared by 7 bases and J by 0 bases, with 28 bases between. Germline CDR1 SNHLY, CDR2 FYNNEI. In nucleotides, the CDR3 is TGTGCCAGCACGAGAAGGACAGGGACTACCATTAGGTCCTCCTACGAGCAGTACTTC. Protein sequence: CASTRRTGTTIRSSYEQYF.

The genes are TRBV5-1 and TRBJ1-4; 8 nucleotides line up with TRBD1. This CDR3 is built from 14 residues. With 3 bases clipped from V and 5 bases from J, the junction kept 3 bases outside the gene matches. Germline V gives CDR1 SGHRS, CDR2 YFSETQ. The CDR3 spells CASSSQGVNEKLFF. In nucleotides, the CDR3 is TGCGCCAGCAGCTCACAGGGGGTGAATGAAAAACTGTTTTTT.

Concerning this clonotype: A much larger clone differs by one base, so this may be a read error. The genes are TRBV14 and TRBJ1-2; unclear D gene. V was pared by 5 bases and J by 4 bases, with 8 bases between. CDR1 and CDR2 from the germline V gene are SGHDN and FVKESK. The CDR3 spans 12 residues. CDR3 amino acids: CASSTRPYGYTF. CDR3 nucleotide sequence: TGTGCCAGCAGCACCCGTCCCTATGGCTACACCTTC.

This clonotype was found many times. J is TRBJ1-1 and V is TRBV5-1; 10 bases fit TRBD1. There are 15 residues in the CDR3. V was clipped by 7 bases and J by 1 base; unmatched bases: 7. Germline loops: CDR1 SGHRS, CDR2 YFSETQ. This CDR3 is CASGRQGASNTEAFF. The DNA of the CDR3 is TGCGCCAGCGGCAGACAGGGGGCATCGAACACTGAAGCTTTCTTT.

V and J are TRBV10-3 and TRBJ2-2, with 8 positions matching TRBD2. This CDR3 has 16 amino acids. V lost 3 bases to trimming and J lost 7 bases; unmatched junction nucleotides: 10. Germline CDR1 ENHRY, CDR2 SYGVKD. The CDR3 loop reads CAISEGLREVGGELFF. DNA for the CDR3: TGTGCCATCAGTGAAGGATTGCGGGAGGTTGGCGGGGAGCTGTTTTTT.

This clonotype was seen at least ten times. The chain has TRBV10-2 and TRBJ2-7, with TRBD1 identical over 8 bases. Germline lookup yields CDR1 WSHSY and CDR2 SAAADI. V shed 0 bases, J shed 6 bases, and the junction held 16 bases outside the gene matches. This CDR3 contains 18 residues. CDR3 in DNA: TGCGCCAGCAGTGAGTCGAAGTCGCGGGGCAGGGGGCGAAGCGAGCAGTACTTC. Residues: CASSESKSRGRGRSEQYF.

About this clonotype: A read error may account for a junction end that differs from germline. The V call is TRBV5-1, the J call TRBJ2-2, with TRBD2 identical over 10 bases. Germline V gene lookup returns CDR1 SGHRS and CDR2 YFSETQ. This CDR3 has 15 amino acids. CDR3 loop: CASSLSGGDTGELFF. The CDR3 coding sequence is TGCGCCAGCAGCTTAAGCGGGGGGGACACTGGGGAGCTGTTTTTT.

Comments on this clonotype: Germline is not matched at one junction end, which may reflect a read error. The chain couples TRBV7-2 to TRBJ1-3, with TRBD1 as a possible D gene (6 bases). The V gene's germline CDR1 is SGHTA and CDR2 FQGNSA. The CDR3 length is 14 residues. CDR3: CASSLKGGGDTIYF. DNA of the CDR3: TGTGCCAGCAGCTTAAAGGGGGGTGGAGACACCATATATTTT.

The sample holds many counts of this clonotype. This chain joins TRBV7-3 and TRBJ1-1; 7 nucleotides match TRBD1. The CDR3 runs 13 residues. CDR1 SGHTA and CDR2 FQGTGA come from the germline V gene. The V and J ends lost 4 bases and 5 bases, in that order; junction bases with no gene match: 4. CDR3 sequence reads: CASSSGQSTEAFF. The CDR3 bases are TGTGCCAGCAGCTCGGGACAGTCAACTGAAGCTTTCTTT.

In its sample, this clonotype was seen many times. The chain uses TRBV14 and TRBJ1-1; TRBD1 is a possible D gene (5 bases). V was pared by 1 base and J by 11 bases, with 14 bases between. The CDR3 is made up of 13 amino acids. Germline values: CDR1 SGHDN, CDR2 FVKESK. The CDR3 DNA reads TGTGCCAGCAGCCAAGGAGCAGGAAGGGGCGCTTTCTTT. It specifies CASSQGAGRGAFF.

The chain couples TRBV9 to TRBJ2-7, with 12 bases aligning to TRBD1. The CDR3 covers 16 residues. CDR1 and CDR2 (germline): SGDLS, YYNGEE. V was clipped by 4 bases and J by 4 bases; unmatched bases: 9. Written as DNA, the CDR3 is TGTGCCAGCAGCTCGAGACCGGGACAGGGGGCATACGAGCAGTACTTC. Its protein is CASSSRPGQGAYEQYF.

This clonotype is a singleton in its sample. The V gene is TRBV5-4, the J gene TRBJ1-1; 10 nucleotides align to TRBD1. CDR1 and CDR2 from the germline V gene are SGHNT and YYREEE (reference sequence). J lost 4 bases, V lost 3 bases, and 12 bases had no gene match. CDR3 length: 17 residues. CDR3 bases: TGTGCCAGCAGCTACGGGACAGGGGACAAGAGTGGCACTGAAGCTTTCTTT. It yields the protein CASSYGTGDKSGTEAFF.

This clonotype has just one count. V usage is TRBV30 and J usage is TRBJ2-6, with D uncertain. Germline lookup yields CDR1 GTSNPN and CDR2 SVGIG (reference sequence). Trimming took off 1 base at V and 4 bases at J, with 8 bases between the two ends. This CDR3 region has 14 residues. Here the CDR3 DNA reads TGTGCCTGGAGTGACAGACCCGGGGCCAACGTCCTGACTTTC. Protein product: CAWSDRPGANVLTF.

At least ten counts were recorded for this clonotype. This rearrangement joins TRBV7-9 to TRBJ1-1; possible D gene TRBD1, 5 bases. Per germline, CDR1 SEHNR and CDR2 FQNEAQ (reference sequence). The V end lost 3 bases, the J end lost 6 bases, and 14 bases lay between the germline ends. There are 14 residues in the CDR3. The CDR3 region is CASSFGRGPAEAFF. The CDR3 nucleotides read TGTGCCAGCAGCTTCGGTAGGGGCCCGGCTGAAGCTTTCTTT.

V usage is TRBV27 and J usage is TRBJ2-7, with a weak D call TRBD2 (6 bases). The CDR3 has 15 amino acids. Per the germline V gene, CDR1 is MNHEY and CDR2 is SMNVEV (reference sequence). The ends were cut back, 1 base at V and 2 bases at J, with 12 bases in the middle. The CDR3 spells CASSLYAGSTYEQYF. Written as DNA, the CDR3 is TGTGCCAGCAGTTTATATGCGGGATCTACCTACGAGCAGTACTTC.

This chain uses TRBV2 with TRBJ2-6; D might be TRBD2 (6 bases). From germline, CDR1 is SNHLY and CDR2 FYNNEI. V was shortened by 4 bases and J by 0 bases, with 19 bases between the two germline ends. The CDR3 is 19 residues long. The CDR3 region is CASSVHRERGYSGANVLTF. In DNA form, the CDR3 reads TGTGCCAGCAGTGTCCATAGAGAACGGGGGTACTCTGGGGCCAACGTCCTGACTTTC.

There are many counts of this clonotype. This chain connects TRBV29-1 to TRBJ1-1; D may be TRBD1 (6 bases). This CDR3 comprises 13 residues. The V end lost 1 base, the J end lost 6 bases, and 12 bases lay between the germline ends. Germline lookup yields CDR1 SQVTM and CDR2 ANQGSEA. CDR3 in amino acids: CSVEAQGMAEAFF. DNA for the CDR3: TGCAGCGTTGAAGCCCAGGGGATGGCTGAAGCTTTCTTT.

This chain joins TRBV29-1 and TRBJ1-2, with D unresolved. Looked up from germline, CDR1 is SQVTM and CDR2 is ANQGSEA. This CDR3 contains 14 residues. With 4 bases removed from V and 0 bases from J, the gap between germline ends came to 12 bases. CDR3 nucleotides: TGCAGCGTTGGAGCACCGAGAGCTAACTATGGCTACACCTTC. This sequence encodes CSVGAPRANYGYTF.

The table lists this clonotype with many counts. V usage is TRBV10-2 and J usage is TRBJ2-7; the D gene is possibly TRBD1 (6 bases). The CDR3 sequence is 14 residues long. Germline CDR1 and CDR2: WSHSY and SAAADI. V dropped 6 bases and J dropped 6 bases, with 18 bases sitting between them. This CDR3 reads CASREEDSWSEQYF. In nucleotides, the CDR3 is TGCGCCAGCAGAGAGGAGGACAGCTGGTCCGAGCAGTACTTC.

The chain carries TRBV7-9 and TRBJ1-6; D might be TRBD1 (5 bases). Germline CDR1 and CDR2: SEHNR and FQNEAQ (reference sequence). This CDR3 has 16 amino acids. V shed 5 bases and J shed 7 bases, with 18 bases lying between them. The CDR3: CASSIRNRDRNSPLHF. DNA of the CDR3: TGTGCCAGCAGCATCAGAAACCGGGACCGAAATTCACCCCTCCACTTT.

This clonotype showed up many times. This sequence joins TRBV4-2 and TRBJ2-5; 10 bases line up with TRBD2. Germline V gives CDR1 LGHNA, CDR2 YNFKEQ. The CDR3 totals 17 residues. V dropped 0 bases and J dropped 5; count of bases not matched to a gene: 9. Here the CDR3 reads CASSQDLSGRASETQYF. The CDR3 DNA reads TGTGCCAGCAGCCAAGATCTGAGCGGGAGGGCCTCCGAGACCCAGTACTTC.